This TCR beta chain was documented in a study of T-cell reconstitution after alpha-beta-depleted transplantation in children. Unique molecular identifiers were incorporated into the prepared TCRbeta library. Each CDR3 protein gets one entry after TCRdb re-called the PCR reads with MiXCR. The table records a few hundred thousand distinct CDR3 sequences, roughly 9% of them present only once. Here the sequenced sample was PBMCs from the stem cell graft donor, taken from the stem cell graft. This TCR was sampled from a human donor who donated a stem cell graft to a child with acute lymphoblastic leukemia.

For the CDR3, the DNA is TGCGCCAGCAGCATGGGGGGGTCCTGGGACACTGAAGCTTTCTTT. Translating gives CASSMGGSWDTEAFF. V usage is TRBV5-1 and J usage is TRBJ1-1; a possible D gene is TRBD1 (5 bases). The CDR3 is 15 amino acids. The germline V and J ends were trimmed by 4 bases and 3 bases, with 16 bases remaining between them. Germline V gene lookup returns CDR1 SGHRS and CDR2 YFSETQ.